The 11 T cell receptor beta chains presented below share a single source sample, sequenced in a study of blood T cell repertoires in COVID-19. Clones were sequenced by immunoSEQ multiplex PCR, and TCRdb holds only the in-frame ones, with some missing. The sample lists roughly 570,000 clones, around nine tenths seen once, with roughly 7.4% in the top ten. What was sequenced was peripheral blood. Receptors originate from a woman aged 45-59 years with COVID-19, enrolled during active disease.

This CDR3 is CASSLSDNSPLHF. The CDR3 DNA follows: TGCGCCAGCAGCTTGTCAGATAATTCACCCCTCCACTTT. This chain connects TRBV5-1 to TRBJ1-6, with D hard to call. V was trimmed by 1 base and J by 5 bases, leaving 4 bases between them. The CDR3 is 13 amino acids. In germline, CDR1 is SGHRS, CDR2 YFSETQ.

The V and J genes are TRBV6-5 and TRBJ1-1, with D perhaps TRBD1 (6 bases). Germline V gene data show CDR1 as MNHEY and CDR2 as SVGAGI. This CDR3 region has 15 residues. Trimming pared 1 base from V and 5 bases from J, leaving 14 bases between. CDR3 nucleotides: TGTGCCAGCAGTTACTATGGGGGCTCTGGGACTGAAGCTTTCTTT. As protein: CASSYYGGSGTEAFF.

The CDR3 coding sequence is TGTGCCAGCAGCTTAGACTCCTATTTTAGCACAGATACGCAGTATTTT. It codes for CASSLDSYFSTDTQYF. V usage is TRBV7-2 and J usage is TRBJ2-3; D gene ambiguous. This CDR3 has 16 amino acids. With 1 base removed from V and 0 bases from J, the gap between germline ends came to 11 bases. Germline CDR1 is SGHTA and CDR2 is FQGNSA.

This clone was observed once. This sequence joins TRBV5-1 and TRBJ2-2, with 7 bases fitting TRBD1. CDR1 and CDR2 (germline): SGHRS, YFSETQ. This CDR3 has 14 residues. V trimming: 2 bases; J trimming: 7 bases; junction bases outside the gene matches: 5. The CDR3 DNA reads TGCGCCAGCAGCTTACGACAGGGCAACGGGGAGCTGTTTTTT. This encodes CASSLRQGNGELFF.

The CDR3 DNA reads as TGTGCCAGCCGACCGGGACTAAGGGAGACCCAGTACTTC. It specifies CASRPGLRETQYF. The chain links TRBV6-5 to TRBJ2-5; TRBD2 aligns across 7 bases. The CDR3 is 13 residues long. V lost 8 bases, J lost 5 bases, and 8 bases stayed unmatched. Germline V lookup: CDR1 MNHEY, CDR2 SVGAGI.

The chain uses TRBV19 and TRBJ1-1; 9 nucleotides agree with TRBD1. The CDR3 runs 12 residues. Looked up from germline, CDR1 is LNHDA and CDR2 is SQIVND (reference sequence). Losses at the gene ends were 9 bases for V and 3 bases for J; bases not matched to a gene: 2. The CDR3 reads CASRDRDTEAFF. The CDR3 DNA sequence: TGTGCCAGCCGGGACAGGGACACTGAAGCTTTCTTT. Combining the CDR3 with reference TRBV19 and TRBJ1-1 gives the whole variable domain DGGITQSPKYLFRKEGQNVTLSCEQNLNHDAMYWYRQDPGQGLRLIYYSQIVNDFQKGDIAEGYSVSREKKESFPLTVTSAQKNPTAFYLCASRDRDTEAFFGQGTRLTVV.

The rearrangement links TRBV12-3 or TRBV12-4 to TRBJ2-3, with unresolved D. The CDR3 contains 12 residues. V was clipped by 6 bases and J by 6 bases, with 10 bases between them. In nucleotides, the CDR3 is TGTGCCAGCAGAGTATCTCGGGATACGCAGTATTTT. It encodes CASRVSRDTQYF.

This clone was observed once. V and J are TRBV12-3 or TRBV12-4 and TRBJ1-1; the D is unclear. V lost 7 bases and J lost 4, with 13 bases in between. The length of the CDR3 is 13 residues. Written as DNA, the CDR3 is TGTGCCAGCACTCCGTTAGCGGTCACTGAAGCTTTCTTT. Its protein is CASTPLAVTEAFF.

This CDR3 is CASTPLGGDPYEQYF. CDR3 DNA sequence: TGTGCCAGCACCCCCCTCGGAGGGGATCCCTACGAGCAGTACTTC. The chain recombines TRBV28 with TRBJ2-7; D might be TRBD2 (6 bases). The CDR3 spans 15 residues. Germline V gene sequence: CDR1 MDHEN, CDR2 SYDVKM. Trimming removed 7 bases from V and 2 bases from J, with 18 bases in between.

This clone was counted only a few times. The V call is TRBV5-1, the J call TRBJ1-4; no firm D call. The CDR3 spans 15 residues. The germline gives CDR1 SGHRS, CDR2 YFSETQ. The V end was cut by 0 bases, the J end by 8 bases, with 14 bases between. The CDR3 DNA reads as TGCGCCAGCAGCTTGGCCGAGCCGAGCGAAGAAAAACTGTTTTTT. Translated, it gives CASSLAEPSEEKLFF.

This CDR3 reads CASSAWTGGYEQYF. In nucleotides, the CDR3 is TGTGCCAGCAGCGCATGGACAGGGGGCTACGAGCAGTACTTC. V and J are TRBV9 and TRBJ2-7; 10 nucleotides line up with TRBD1. V gave up 3 bases and J gave up 3 bases; unmatched junction bases: 3. CDR1 is SGDLS and CDR2 is YYNGEE in the germline V gene. The CDR3 covers 14 residues.